This TCR beta chain stems from a study of blood T cell repertoires in COVID-19 (dated by TCRdb to the early 2020s). Some background on the complete study: Collaborator samples came from the United States, Italy and Spain and covered acute and convalescent phases of COVID-19. The material from the prospective study consisted of cDNA or gDNA derived from T cells, B-cell-depleted T cells, or PBMCs. Subjects who had been exposed to COVID-19, were actively infected with it, or had recovered from it provided the deeply sampled blood TCRbeta repertoires that made up the dataset. A freely available public database, intended as a resource for researchers studying the immune response to SARS-CoV-2, is where the repertoires were released. Samples were obtained from the ongoing ImmuneRACE study (first 160 participants) and from over 1,000 subjects provided by 6 global collaborators. Nearly every sample came with metadata listing a de-identified subject ID, COVID-19 status, age in years and sex. Where available, HLA class I and class II types were taken from metadata supplied by the sample provider and were not determined by assay-based typing.

The study at large found these results: Clinical and demographic metadata were provided uncurated, with the amount varying by source and participant.

Whole blood was collected in K2EDTA tubes by collaborating institutions according to the institutions' own protocols. For TCRbeta analysis, collaborators shipped samples in one of three forms: frozen whole blood, isolated PBMCs, or DNA extracted from either of those sample types. Regarding this clone: Its antigen has not been determined. One base away there is no much larger clone; base qualities are not given.

The immunoSEQ Assay, a bias-controlled multiplex PCR, was used to amplify TCRbeta CDR3 regions from genomic DNA. Under the source paper's analysis protocol: Nucleated cell counts per sample were estimated from amplification of reference gene primers within the assay. Sequence reads were collapsed and filtered to measure the absolute abundance of every unique TCRbeta CDR3 rearrangement. For each sample, productive Simpson clonality was calculated by taking the square root of Simpson's diversity index across productive rearrangements. The immuneACCESS repertoire file appears here via TCRdb, limited to in-frame rearrangements. These files lack a portion of the clones; in checked studies, under half of the deficit traces to unresolved V genes, and the cause of the others is not known. V, J and clone size are those of that table, while D and trimming were read from the DNA. The sample records roughly 82,000 clones, roughly 87% of which are singletons. The ten largest clones take up around 0.97% of the sample.

The CDR3 spans 16 residues, from the cysteine through the phenylalanine. Only the CDR3 DNA is retained, 48 bases long and in frame from the first base. The germline V gene yields SNHLY for CDR1 and FYNNEI for CDR2. V sheds 4 bases and J sheds 4 bases, leaving 16 bases between their ends. This clonotype originated in a woman aged 50 to 60 in a cohort sampled during active COVID-19. The source material was peripheral blood. The rearrangement joined TRBV2 to TRBJ2-2; TRBD2 is a possible D gene, resting on 6 matching bases. The CDR3 in this case is CASSGGGKRRTGELFF. The nucleotide sequence reads as follows: TGTGCCAGCAGTGGTGGGGGGAAACGCCGCACCGGGGAGCTGTTTTTT. Reference TRBV2 and TRBJ2-2 genes cover what lies past the CDR3, so the full variable domain is EPEVTQTPSHQVTQMGQEVILRCVPISNHLYFYWYRQILGQKVEFLVSFYNNEISEKSEIFDDQFSVERPDGSNFTLKIRSTKLEDSAMYFCASSGGGKRRTGELFFGEGSRLTVL.